This T cell receptor (beta chain) was observed in a study of blood T cell repertoires in COVID-19. Study-wide context: Samples of COVID-19 (acute and convalescent) were obtained from the United States, Italy and Spain. Sources were T cells, B-cell-depleted T cells, or PBMCs; the material itself was cDNA or gDNA.

Under the authors' procedure: The authors estimated nucleated cell counts from reference gene primer amplification. This table comes from immunoSEQ multiplex PCR, and its TCRdb copy is limited to in-frame clones, with some not included. The D gene and trimming were derived from the DNA, and the V and J assignments and clone size from that table. The table lists around 250,000 clones, nearly 90% of them singletons. J lost 3 bases, V lost 0 bases, and 8 bases had no gene match. The CDR3 consists of 17 residues. Germline V lookup: CDR1 LGHDT, CDR2 YNNKEL (reference sequence). This clone was seen just once.

The sequenced sample was peripheral blood. The chain carries TRBV3-1 (or the pseudogene TRBV3-2) and TRBJ1-3, with 7 bases lining up with TRBD1. The sequence was collected from a woman aged 60-70 years with COVID-19, enrolled during active disease. The CDR3 loop is CASSQEPTGRYGNTIYF. The CDR3 region has the DNA TGTGCCAGCAGCCAAGAGCCGACAGGGCGGTATGGAAACACCATATATTTT.